This T cell receptor beta chain was observed in a study of cytomegalovirus exposure and HLA in healthy donors. Study conclusions and caveats: Three CMV-associated chains were confirmed in vitro to be specific for CMV antigens. Using a false discovery rate of 0.05, a later analysis showed that 15,000 to 20,000 TCR beta sequences were associated with HLA alleles. In an earlier analysis, productive rearrangement rates for most beta V segments clustered near 87% or 30%.

V gave up 8 bases and J gave up 7 bases; unmatched junction bases: 11. Germline CDR1 and CDR2: ENHRY and SYGVKD. This CDR3 comprises 13 residues. Note on this clone: The antigen remains undetermined.

Whereas donors were nominally healthy upon sampling, unrecorded immune exposures were probable. With 60 Vbeta and 13 Jbeta primers, the PCR was carried out. Sequencing used immunoSEQ multiplex PCR; TCRdb keeps in-frame clones, though not all of them. The data contain around 170,000 clones, about 81% of them singletons. The chain uses TRBV10-3 and TRBJ2-7; 7 bases line up with TRBD1. This sequence was found in a woman younger than 35 in good health and CMV-seronegative. Sequencing was performed on PBMCs. CDR3 residues: CAIGPTGSEEQYF. In DNA form, the CDR3 reads TGTGCCATCGGCCCGACAGGGTCGGAAGAGCAGTACTTC.